This T cell receptor (beta chain) originates from a study of tissue T cells after allogeneic stem cell transplantation. Findings of the study overall: Within patients, tissue anatomy strongly shaped TCR repertoire composition. In patients and mice, blood and spleen missed much of tissue repertoire. Shared clones across patients were few; motif clustering revealed tissue-specific shared signatures. Some tissue clones might be persisting host cells; their alloreactivity or antigen specificity was not determined.

Comments on this clone: Its antigen is still unknown. Gene names are the mouse ones. The read ends 1 residue early relative to the CDR3; the germline J gene fills the gap.

V was pared by 2 bases and J by 0 bases, with 6 bases between. The CDR3 has 14 residues. The germline CDR1 and CDR2 sequences are SGHSA and FRNQAP. Generated by immunoSEQ multiplex PCR, the TCRdb table keeps only in-frame clones and is missing some. The table has around 51,000 clones, around 70% seen once. This chain uses TRBV16 with TRBJ2-3; no clear D. This receptor was obtained from a pool of C57BL/6 mice in good health. The sequencing sample was made of sorted cells pooled from one or two spleens. The CDR3 DNA, read in part, is TGTGCAAGCAGCTTAAAGGGTAGTGCAGAAACGCTGTAT. Encoded protein: CASSLKGSAETLY. The CDR3 in its entirety is CASSLKGSAETLYF.